This TCR beta chain is from a study of siplizumab effects on memory and regulatory T cells. Study-level findings and limits: A small minority of alloreactive clones were mapped to unstimulated subsets. A major contribution to the alloresponse seemed to be made by naive T cells, which seemed more diverse than memory cells.

V lost 6 bases to trimming and J lost 8 bases, with 17 bases between them. The germline CDR1 and CDR2 sequences are GTSNPN and SVGIG (reference sequence). This CDR3 is 13 amino acids long. Sequenced by immunoSEQ multiplex PCR; TCRdb stores in-frame clones only, minus some. Of roughly 92,000 clones in the sample, 94% were seen once. Comments on this clone: The antigen is undetermined.

Sequencing was performed on non-Treg CD4+ T cells sorted from blood. This chain connects TRBV30 to TRBJ2-1; D uncertain. The clonotype originates from a human donor in good health. The CDR3 DNA reads as TGTGCCTGCTTTATCGGGTCTCGGGATGAGCAGTTCTTC. It yields the protein CACFIGSRDEQFF.